These 27 T cell receptor beta chains share one sample of origin, sequenced in a study of blood T cell repertoires in COVID-19. The table came from immunoSEQ multiplex PCR; TCRdb's copy has only in-frame clones and leaves some out. Of approximately 77,000 clones listed, 80% were seen once; the top ten hold under 5.5%. Source material: peripheral blood. These receptors originate from a woman aged 70 to 79 with acute or convalescent COVID-19.

This sequence joins TRBV7-9 and TRBJ1-2, with 11 bases matching TRBD1. CDR1 and CDR2 from the germline V gene are SEHNR and FQNEAQ (reference sequence). J lost 3 bases, V lost 6 bases, and 9 bases had no gene match. There are 16 residues in the CDR3. CDR3 loop: CASRHRGQGDHYGYTF. The CDR3 DNA reads TGTGCCAGCAGACACCGGGGACAGGGGGATCACTATGGCTACACCTTC. The full variable domain, with the rest looked up from reference TRBV7-9 and TRBJ1-2, is DTGVSQNPRHKITKRGQNVTFRCDPISEHNRLYWYRQTLGQGPEFLTYFQNEAQLEKSRLLSDRFSAERPKGSFSTLEIQRTEQGDSAMYLCASRHRGQGDHYGYTFGSGTRLTVV.

Only a few counts were recorded for this clone. The chain carries TRBV7-2 and TRBJ2-7; D is ambiguous. The CDR3 has 12 amino acids. V gave up 8 bases and J gave up 0 bases, with 8 bases separating them. Germline CDR1 reads SGHTA; CDR2 reads FQGNSA. The chain's CDR3 is CASARSSYEQYF. CDR3 coding DNA: TGTGCCAGCGCGAGGAGCTCCTACGAGCAGTACTTC.

This sequence joins TRBV6-5 and TRBJ2-1; tentative D call: TRBD2 (5 bases). The V end was cut by 6 bases, the J end by 6 bases, with 15 bases between. Germline values: CDR1 MNHEY, CDR2 SVGAGI. This CDR3 spans 14 amino acids. DNA for the CDR3: TGTGCCAGCAGCTTTACCGGACTGCTCAATGAGCAGTTCTTC. This translates into CASSFTGLLNEQFF.

The rearrangement uses TRBV7-3 and TRBJ2-7; 12 nucleotides agree with TRBD1. Germline lookup yields CDR1 SGHTA and CDR2 FQGTGA. Unmatched junction bases numbered 3, after V lost 2 bases and J lost 7 bases. The CDR3 length is 14 residues. The CDR3 loop is CASSLWGQGAEQYF. CDR3 DNA sequence: TGTGCCAGCAGCTTATGGGGACAGGGGGCGGAGCAGTACTTC.

This clone has just a few counts. The chain is built from TRBV6-5 and TRBJ1-5; 8 bases are a match to TRBD1. The length of the CDR3 is 15 residues. The V gene's germline CDR1 is MNHEY and CDR2 SVGAGI. With V trimmed by 7 bases and J by 3 bases, 8 bases remained unmatched. CDR3 DNA sequence: TGTGCCAGCATGTGGGGCAGGGGGCTCAATCAGCCCCAGCATTTT. Protein: CASMWGRGLNQPQHF.

The chain joins TRBV5-6 to TRBJ2-7; TRBD1 is a possible D gene (5 bases). This CDR3 contains 14 residues. V was trimmed by 2 bases and J by 6 bases, leaving 15 bases between them. Germline V CDR1 and CDR2: SGHDT, YYEEEE. In DNA, the CDR3 is TGTGCCAGCAGCTTAATGGGGCCCCAAAGCGAGCAGTACTTC. Translating gives CASSLMGPQSEQYF.

This chain joins TRBV5-8 and TRBJ1-3; D gene unclear. This CDR3 is 12 amino acids long. Germline CDR1 SGHTS, CDR2 YDEGEE. The ends were cut back, 4 bases at V and 2 bases at J, with 4 bases in the middle. The CDR3 loop is CASSPPGNTIYF. DNA of the CDR3: TGTGCCAGCAGCCCTCCTGGAAACACCATATATTTT. The full variable domain, completed using reference TRBV5-8 and TRBJ1-3, is EAGVTQSPTHLIKTRGQQATLRCSPISGHTSVYWYQQALGLGLQFLLWYDEGEERNRGNFPPRFSGRQFPNYSSELNVNALELEDSALYLCASSPPGNTIYFGEGSWLTVV.

The V and J genes are TRBV7-7 and TRBJ2-5, with 12 bases that match TRBD1. The CDR3 runs to 17 residues. J gave up 5 bases and V 4 bases, and 11 bases lay outside the gene matches. Germline CDR1 reads SSHAT; CDR2 reads FNYEAQ (reference sequence). The CDR3 sequence: CASSSMIPGQGAETQYF. For the CDR3, the DNA is TGTGCCAGCAGCTCAATGATTCCGGGACAGGGGGCTGAGACCCAGTACTTC.

The chain recombines TRBV4-1 with TRBJ2-7; weak D call: TRBD2 (5 bases). Trimming stripped 1 base from V and 2 bases from J, with 9 bases between. Germline V gene sequence: CDR1 MGHRA, CDR2 YSYEKL. The length of the CDR3 is 14 residues. The CDR3 region is CASSQVSGAYEQYF. The CDR3 nucleotides are TGCGCCAGCAGCCAAGTCAGCGGAGCCTACGAGCAGTACTTC.

CDR3 region: CASSLVLAGVDTQYF. CDR3 nucleotides: TGTGCCAGCAGCTTAGTGTTAGCGGGGGTGGATACGCAGTATTTT. This chain uses TRBV7-9 with TRBJ2-3; 9 bases are shared with TRBD2. Per the germline V gene, CDR1 is SEHNR and CDR2 is FQNEAQ (reference sequence). The V segment lost 1 base and the J segment 6 bases; nucleotides outside the gene matches: 5. This CDR3 is built from 15 residues.

The chain combines TRBV21-1 with TRBJ2-7; TRBD2 was called by the table and not checked on the DNA. TRBV21-1 is marked as a pseudogene. This CDR3 region has 24 residues. The CDR3 DNA reads TGTGCCAGCAGCAAAATCAGGGGAACCAGGCGGCTAGCGGGGGGGACACAATACTCCTACGAGCAGTACTTC. Protein product: CASSKIRGTRRLAGGTQYSYEQYF.

This rearrangement joins TRBV5-4 to TRBJ2-7, with 8 bases matching TRBD2. Trimming took 2 bases from V and 4 from J; bases not matched to a gene: 2. The CDR3 runs 13 residues. The V gene's germline CDR1 is SGHNT and CDR2 YYREEE (reference sequence). CDR3 sequence reads: CASSLAGVYEQYF. The CDR3, as DNA: TGTGCCAGCAGCTTAGCGGGGGTGTACGAGCAGTACTTC.

V and J are TRBV29-1 and TRBJ2-1; D uncertain. The germline V and J ends were trimmed by 0 bases and 2 bases, with 5 bases remaining between them. The CDR3 extends over 13 amino acids. Germline V gives CDR1 SQVTM, CDR2 ANQGSEA. In DNA, the CDR3 is TGCAGCGTTGAAGATTTCACCTACAATGAGCAGTTCTTC. Translated, it gives CSVEDFTYNEQFF.

The chain has TRBV9 and TRBJ2-7; 7 bases map to TRBD1. Germline lookup yields CDR1 SGDLS and CDR2 YYNGEE. The V and J ends lost 4 bases and 5 bases, in that order; junction bases with no gene match: 9. The CDR3 has 14 residues. The CDR3 spells CASSHPDRPNEQYF. The CDR3 nucleotides read TGTGCCAGCAGCCACCCGGACAGGCCTAACGAGCAGTACTTC.

The chain couples TRBV19 to TRBJ1-2; possibly TRBD1 for D (6 bases). Germline values: CDR1 LNHDA, CDR2 SQIVND (reference sequence). This CDR3 is 18 amino acids long. The germline V and J ends were trimmed by 7 bases and 1 base, with 25 bases remaining between them. DNA for the CDR3: TGTGCCAGTACCCAGGCCCCCCCGCGAACAGGGTTTAACTATGGCTACACCTTC. Its protein is CASTQAPPRTGFNYGYTF.

The V gene is TRBV9, the J gene TRBJ1-2; D is perhaps TRBD1 (5 bases). V lost 3 bases and J lost 6, with 12 bases in between. The CDR3 spans 13 residues. Germline CDR1 and CDR2: SGDLS and YYNGEE. The CDR3 reads CASSGAGPNGYTF. The CDR3 DNA sequence: TGTGCCAGCAGCGGTGCAGGGCCAAATGGCTACACCTTC.

The chain combines TRBV7-7 with TRBJ2-5, with a possible D match to TRBD2 (5 bases). CDR3 length: 14 amino acids. Germline values: CDR1 SSHAT, CDR2 FNYEAQ (reference sequence). Trimming took off 1 base at V and 3 bases at J, with 9 bases between the two ends. The CDR3 DNA is TGTGCCAGCAGCTTAGGTCTAGCCAAAGAGACCCAGTACTTC. Translated: CASSLGLAKETQYF.

The chain employs TRBV19 and TRBJ1-6; TRBD1 aligns across 8 bases. The CDR3 totals 14 residues. Germline V gene lookup returns CDR1 LNHDA and CDR2 SQIVND (reference sequence). The trim removed 6 bases at V and 9 bases at J, leaving 7 bases unmatched. This CDR3 is CASRDRENASPLHF. The CDR3 bases are TGTGCCAGTAGGGACAGGGAGAATGCTTCACCCCTCCACTTT.

This clone was recorded once. CDR3 loop: CASSLELAGREQFF. The CDR3 DNA follows: TGTGCCAGCAGCTTAGAACTAGCGGGGAGGGAGCAGTTCTTC. J is TRBJ2-1 and V is TRBV13; 10 bases agree with TRBD2. V was pared by 1 base and J by 10 bases, with 4 bases of the junction left unmatched. The CDR3 is 14 amino acids. CDR1 is PRHDT and CDR2 is FYEKMQ in the germline V gene (reference sequence).

The gene calls are TRBV11-2 and TRBJ1-2; 7 nucleotides align to TRBD1. Trimming cost V 4 bases and J 8 bases; bases outside gene matches: 4. The CDR3 covers 12 residues. Germline CDR1 is SGHAT and CDR2 is FQNNGV. CDR3 in amino acids: CASSSRQGGYTF. The CDR3 coding sequence is TGTGCCAGCAGCTCCCGACAGGGCGGCTACACCTTC.

The chain links TRBV12-3 or TRBV12-4 to TRBJ1-2; the match to TRBD1 covers 9 bases. V lost 1 base and J lost 7; bases outside the gene matches: 1. This CDR3 contains 13 residues. CDR3 in DNA: TGTGCCAGCAGTTTAGGGACAGGGGCTGGCTACACCTTC. Protein: CASSLGTGAGYTF.

This clone was counted only a few times. The V gene is TRBV9, the J gene TRBJ2-1, with TRBD1 matching over 11 bases. V shed 0 bases and J 6 bases; nucleotides not matched to a gene: 2. The CDR3 contains 15 residues. Germline-derived CDR1 and CDR2 are SGDLS and YYNGEE. Here the CDR3 DNA reads TGTGCCAGCAGCGTAGGGACAGGGGGCGTCAATGAGCAGTTCTTC. Its translation: CASSVGTGGVNEQFF.

About this clone itself: A much larger clone lies a single base off, so this may be a read error. The chain recombines TRBV11-2 with TRBJ1-1, with D possibly being TRBD1 (5 bases). CDR1 and CDR2 from the germline V gene are SGHAT and FQNNGV. The CDR3 consists of 14 residues. CDR3 nucleotides: TGTGCCGGCAGCCAAATGGGGGGAGCCACTGAAGCTTTCTTT. Protein product: CAGSQMGGATEAFF.

The chain couples TRBV9 to TRBJ2-7; 9 bases are a match to TRBD2. Germline assignment: CDR1 SGDLS and CDR2 YYNGEE. The CDR3 spans 16 residues. V lost 4 bases, J lost 0 bases, and 8 bases stayed unmatched. The CDR3 here is CASSPHTSGSSYEQYF. CDR3 bases: TGTGCCAGCAGCCCCCATACTAGCGGGTCCTCCTACGAGCAGTACTTC.

This chain connects TRBV18 to TRBJ1-6, with D perhaps matching TRBD1 (5 bases). The CDR3 extends over 14 amino acids. V gave up 0 bases and J gave up 7 bases, with 7 bases separating them. The germline gives CDR1 KGHSH, CDR2 LQKENI. The CDR3 region has the DNA TGTGCCAGCTCACCACCTGGGGGGAATTCACCCCTCCACTTT. As protein: CASSPPGGNSPLHF.

The rearrangement joins TRBV7-8 to TRBJ1-1; unclear D gene. Germline assignment: CDR1 SGHVS and CDR2 FQNEAQ. This CDR3 region has 16 residues. V was cut by 2 bases and J by 2 bases, with 15 bases left in between. The CDR3 nucleotides are TGTGCCAGCAGCTTACTATCGGTTCTTTATAACACTGAAGCTTTCTTT. Protein product: CASSLLSVLYNTEAFF.

This clone was picked up one time. The chain carries TRBV6-5 and TRBJ2-1; D possibly corresponds to TRBD1 (6 bases). This CDR3 comprises 14 residues. Germline CDR1 and CDR2: MNHEY and SVGAGI. V was clipped by 6 bases and J by 5 bases, with 14 bases between them. The CDR3 region has the DNA TGTGCCAGCAGCACCGGGACATTACACAATGAGCAGTTCTTC. Amino acids: CASSTGTLHNEQFF.